One T cell receptor (beta chain) is described in this entry. What it binds is unknown. A split of CD4+ cells into CD45RA+ naive and CD45RA-negative memory subsets was performed. The junction had 9 bases not matched to a gene; V was cut back by 4 bases and J by 7 bases. This CDR3 comprises 16 residues. The germline gives CDR1 MGHRA, CDR2 YSYEKL. The entry originates in a study of shared clonotypes between healthy human individuals. Study-level points and caveats: Only blood underwent sampling, and tissue repertoires likely differ. Across several donors, naive CD4 shared 4.5% to 6%, naive CD8 under 4%, memory CD4 more than 2%, memory CD8 0.35% to 0.5%.

Original handling: ImmunoSEQ output lacked quality scores and full-length reads, limiting matched filtering. Sequencing was performed with immunoSEQ multiplex PCR; in TCRdb, only in-frame clones are kept and a portion is missing. V, J and clone size are taken as reported in that table, and D and trimming were inferred from the DNA itself. Of around 2.5 million clones detected, 93% appear once; the ten largest clones hold approximately 0.37%. This sequence was found in a man younger than 30 in good health. Some clones in this sample may be carry-over from other donors' samples. The specimen was naive CD4+ T cells from PBMCs. The subset was: CD45RA+ positively selected. This rearrangement joins TRBV4-1 to TRBJ1-6; 8 bases fit TRBD1. CDR3 amino acids: CASSLFLQGANSPLHF. The CDR3 nucleotides are TGCGCCAGCAGCCTATTCTTGCAGGGGGCGAATTCACCCCTCCACTTT.